This TCR beta chain was captured in a study of long-term antiretroviral therapy in people with HIV. The study's findings and limits: Dating from 2004 to 2017, the blood was possibly obtained under older ART regimens. The repertoire was dominated at all time points by clones expanded before ART.

Assay version v3.0 of immunoSEQ was used, and it was run at survey level. Assay: immunoSEQ multiplex PCR; the TCRdb copy retains only in-frame clones and omits some. The data contain roughly 12,000 clones, around 79% of them seen just once; the ten biggest clones take up around 10%. As for this clone: The antigen remains unidentified.

Cryopreserved PBMC samples of about 1-11 million cells were used for DNA extraction. CDR3 length: 16 amino acids. J gave up 5 bases and V 3 bases, and 9 bases lay outside the gene matches. Germline V gene data show CDR1 as SGHRS and CDR2 as YFSETQ. The clonotype was recovered from a woman between 35 and 50 years old with HIV. The sequencing here drew on unsorted PBMCs, taken 0.8 years before starting antiretroviral therapy. V and J are TRBV5-1 and TRBJ2-7, with 12 bases aligning to TRBD2. The CDR3 loop is CASSSSLLAGGDEQYF. Written as DNA, the CDR3 is TGCGCCAGCAGCTCCTCCTTACTAGCGGGAGGCGACGAGCAGTACTTC. The full variable domain, completed using reference TRBV5-1 and TRBJ2-7, is KAGVTQTPRYLIKTRGQQVTLSCSPISGHRSVSWYQQTPGQGLQFLFEYFSETQRNKGNFPGRFSGRQFSNSRSEMNVSTLELGDSALYLCASSSSLLAGGDEQYFGPGTRLTVT.